The sequence of this T cell receptor beta chain was determined in a study of T cell changes during pregnancy in multiple sclerosis. The protocol was immunoSEQ multiplex PCR, while the TCRdb copy is restricted to in-frame clones and leaves out a portion. This repertoire shows approximately 68,000 clones, roughly 90% found once; its top ten account for under 1.5%. This CDR3 has 16 residues. The V gene's germline CDR1 is SGHTA and CDR2 FQGNSA. V lost 2 bases to trimming and J lost 7 bases; unmatched junction nucleotides: 10. This clonotype originated in a female donor with multiple sclerosis, enrolled in a pregnancy study. This sequence joins TRBV7-2 and TRBJ2-1, with TRBD2 matching 8 bases. The material sequenced was peripheral blood, taken in the second trimester of pregnancy. CDR3 amino acids: CASSLSAPPGGNEQFF. CDR3 in DNA: TGTGCCAGCAGCTTATCGGCCCCTCCGGGGGGGAATGAGCAGTTCTTC.